This paragraph covers one T cell receptor beta chain sequence. Germline assignment: CDR1 SGHTA and CDR2 FQGNSA. Trimming cost V 5 bases and J 3 bases; bases outside gene matches: 6. The CDR3 sequence is 15 residues long. These data come from a study of CD8 T cells in Susac syndrome. A quantity of about 0.5 to 1 ug RNA underwent reverse transcription using random hexamers. A multiplex approach, immunoSEQ multiplex PCR, amplified TCR beta CDR3 across 54 Vbeta and 13 Jbeta. MiXCR, applied by TCRdb to the immunoSEQ multiplex PCR reads, yields one record per CDR3 protein. The profile shows 140,000 to 150,000 distinct CDR3 sequences, 85% to 95% of them singletons.

The chain joins TRBV7-2 to TRBJ1-5; TRBD1 matches at 8 bases. This receptor was taken from a human donor with multiple sclerosis. Sequenced sample: CD4+ T cells from PBMCs. The CDR3 nucleotides are TGTGCCAGCAGCGTACAGGGACAGGACAATCAGCCCCAGCATTTT. This encodes CASSVQGQDNQPQHF.